The 10 T cell receptor beta chains below were found in one sample sequenced in a study of blood T cell repertoires in COVID-19 (TCRdb year 2020). The library came from the immunoSEQ multiplex PCR assay. In its TCRdb copy, this immuneACCESS table keeps in-frame sequences only and misses some clones. Where compared with another copy, unresolved V genes explain less than half of these, and the others have no known cause. Counted in this sample were 150,000 to 200,000 clones; around three quarters of them appeared once. The ten largest account for around 17% of the sample. The sequenced material came from PBMCs or T cells enriched from blood (not recorded which). The receptors derive from a woman between 70 and 85 years old in a cohort exposed to, infected with or recovered from COVID-19 (not recorded which).

The chain is built from TRBV6-5 and TRBJ1-4; D remains unclear. The V end lost 4 bases, the J end lost 5 bases, and 14 bases lay between the germline ends. CDR1 and CDR2 from the germline V gene are MNHEY and SVGAGI. The CDR3 has 15 residues. The CDR3 coding sequence is TGTGCCAGCAGTTTAACGAAAGCGGGGAATGAAAAACTGTTTTTT. It encodes CASSLTKAGNEKLFF.

The chain recombines TRBV11-1 with TRBJ2-7, with TRBD2 matching 9 bases. V trimming: 3 bases; J trimming: 3 bases; junction bases outside the gene matches: 9. The CDR3 extends over 16 amino acids. Germline V lookup: CDR1 SGHAT, CDR2 FQDESV (reference sequence). CDR3 region: CASSFGSGRAIYEQYF. The CDR3 DNA follows: TGTGCCAGCAGCTTCGGTAGCGGGAGAGCAATCTACGAGCAGTACTTC. The variable domain in full, completed from reference TRBV11-1 and TRBJ2-7, reads EAEVAQSPRYKITEKSQAVAFWCDPISGHATLYWYRQILGQGPELLVQFQDESVVDDSQLPKDRFSAERLKGVDSTLKIQPAELGDSAMYLCASSFGSGRAIYEQYFGPGTRLTVT.

The V and J genes are TRBV27 and TRBJ1-6, with D unresolved. In germline, CDR1 is MNHEY, CDR2 SMNVEV (reference sequence). The CDR3 has 15 amino acids. V lost 8 bases and J lost 1, with 12 bases in between. The CDR3 loop is CASRRGVSYNSPLHF. The CDR3 nucleotides read TGTGCCAGCCGACGGGGAGTTTCCTATAATTCACCCCTCCACTTT.

This chain uses TRBV6-5 with TRBJ2-1; TRBD2 aligns across 7 bases. The V and J ends lost 5 bases and 8 bases, in that order; junction bases with no gene match: 9. The CDR3 loop spans 14 amino acids. In germline, CDR1 is MNHEY, CDR2 SVGAGI. The CDR3 region is CASSRSGIGYEQFF. In nucleotides, the CDR3 is TGTGCCAGCAGTCGGAGCGGGATTGGGTATGAGCAGTTCTTC.

This clone was recorded a few times. The chain uses TRBV6-2 or TRBV6-3 and TRBJ2-3, with TRBD2 identical over 8 bases. Germline CDR1 and CDR2: MNHEY and SVGEGT. The ends lost 2 bases at V and 3 bases at J; junction bases unmatched: 10. The CDR3 runs to 17 residues. The CDR3 is CASSYNQLAEHTDTQYF. CDR3 DNA: TGTGCCAGCAGTTACAACCAACTAGCGGAGCATACAGATACGCAGTATTTT.

This chain joins TRBV18 and TRBJ2-6; TRBD2 might be the D (6 bases). The CDR3 has 17 residues. The germline V gene has CDR1 KGHSH and CDR2 LQKENI. V was trimmed by 3 bases and J by 0 bases, leaving 12 bases between them. The CDR3 loop reads CASSPGTPSSGANVLTF. The CDR3 coding sequence is TGTGCCAGCTCACCGGGGACTCCCAGCTCTGGGGCCAACGTCCTGACTTTC.

J is TRBJ2-5 and V is TRBV7-3, with 13 bases identical to TRBD2. CDR3 length equals 15 residues. Germline CDR1 SGHTA, CDR2 FQGTGA. V lost 5 bases and J lost 5; bases outside the gene matches: 5. The CDR3 DNA follows: TGTGCCAGCAGCCCGGGGACTAGCGGGATGGAGACCCAGTACTTC. Translation gives CASSPGTSGMETQYF.

On this clone: Germline is not matched at one junction end, which may reflect a read error. This chain uses TRBV7-7 with TRBJ2-7; possibly TRBD1 for D (6 bases). This CDR3 contains 15 residues. Per the germline V gene, CDR1 is SSHAT and CDR2 is FNYEAQ (reference sequence). DNA of the CDR3: TGTGCTAGCAGCTTAGCCCAGGGGTCGGCTTACGAGCAGTACTTC. It encodes CASSLAQGSAYEQYF. Complete variable domain (other parts from reference TRBV7-7 and TRBJ2-7): GAGVSQSPRYKVTKRGQDVTLRCDPISSHATLYWYQQALGQGPEFLTYFNYEAQPDKSGLPSDRFSAERPEGSISTLTIQRTEQRDSAMYRCASSLAQGSAYEQYFGPGTRLTVT.

This chain uses TRBV5-4 with TRBJ2-6; D is ambiguous. The CDR3 contains 15 residues. CDR1 and CDR2 (germline): SGHNT, YYREEE (reference sequence). The V end lost 4 bases, the J end lost 4 bases, and 12 bases lay between the germline ends. The CDR3 loop is CASSLRLGGANVLTF. CDR3 nucleotides: TGTGCCAGCAGCCTCCGCCTAGGCGGGGCCAACGTCCTGACTTTC.

The V and J genes are TRBV7-9 and TRBJ2-7; 9 positions match TRBD1. Trimming at V came to 2 bases and at J to 1 base, leaving 12 bases not matched to a gene. Looked up from germline, CDR1 is SEHNR and CDR2 is FQNEAQ (reference sequence). This CDR3 has 18 residues. This chain's CDR3 is CASSLWDRVHPQSYEQYF. Written as DNA, the CDR3 is TGTGCCAGCAGCTTATGGGACAGGGTTCATCCTCAGTCCTACGAGCAGTACTTC. The complete variable domain, with remaining parts taken from reference TRBV7-9 and TRBJ2-7, reads DTGVSQNPRHKITKRGQNVTFRCDPISEHNRLYWYRQTLGQGPEFLTYFQNEAQLEKSRLLSDRFSAERPKGSFSTLEIQRTEQGDSAMYLCASSLWDRVHPQSYEQYFGPGTRLTVT.